This T cell receptor beta chain was captured in a study of T cell repertoires in MIS-A myocarditis. Using immunoSEQ multiplex PCR, the repertoire was profiled, and TCRdb retains in-frame clones only, with some absent. The sample holds around 6,000 clones, 78% seen once. This CDR3 is built from 10 residues. Deletions cut 6 bases from V and 5 bases from J, with 5 bases between. Looked up from germline, CDR1 is WSHSY and CDR2 is SAAADI. The sample comprised interventricular septum heart tissue obtained at autopsy. The rearrangement uses TRBV10-2 and TRBJ2-7; D unresolved. The TCR was taken from a man aged 18 to 29 with fulminant myocarditis from multisystem inflammatory syndrome in adults (MIS-A) after COVID-19. For the CDR3, the DNA is TGCGCCAGCAGGGCCCACGAGCAGTACTTC. Amino acid sequence: CASRAHEQYF.